Each of the 30 T cell receptor beta chains below was sequenced from the same sample in a study of OX40 agonist ivuxolimab in advanced cancers. Sequencing used immunoSEQ multiplex PCR; TCRdb keeps in-frame clones, though not all of them. The sample contains roughly 65,000 clones, about 90% of which appear only once. The sample here was CD4+ or CD8+ T cells sorted from blood, taken in a trial of the OX40 agonist ivuxolimab. The receptor set was obtained from an adult with an advanced solid tumor such as melanoma, head and neck, liver or kidney cancer.

V gene TRBV11-3 combines with J gene TRBJ1-3; D is undetermined. This CDR3 comprises 13 residues. Germline CDR1 and CDR2: SGHNT and YENEEA. The V end lost 3 bases, the J end lost 3 bases, and 6 bases lay between the germline ends. The CDR3 sequence: CASSLHLGNTIYF. The CDR3 DNA reads as TGTGCCAGCAGCTTGCATCTTGGAAACACCATATATTTT.

The genes are TRBV11-2 and TRBJ2-5; D is tentatively TRBD1 or TRBD2 (5 bases each). The CDR3 length is 12 residues. From germline, CDR1 is SGHAT and CDR2 FQNNGV. Deletions cut 3 bases from V and 5 bases from J, with 7 bases between. CDR3 DNA: TGTGCCAGCAGCTTCGAGGGGGAGACCCAGTACTTC. This sequence encodes CASSFEGETQYF.

The CDR3 loop reads CASSLYGYTF. The CDR3 nucleotides read TGTGCCAGCAGTCTCTATGGCTACACCTTC. This chain joins TRBV28 and TRBJ1-2; unclear D gene. V was clipped by 5 bases and J by 4 bases, with 2 bases between them. Germline V lookup: CDR1 MDHEN, CDR2 SYDVKM. The CDR3 consists of 10 residues.

The rearrangement links TRBV5-1 to TRBJ2-1; the D gene is possibly TRBD1 (8 bases). The CDR3 sequence is 15 residues long. Trimming cost V 4 bases and J 11 bases, with 22 bases left between them. Looked up from germline, CDR1 is SGHRS and CDR2 is YFSETQ. CDR3 protein: CASSPGTGSGSKQFF. For the CDR3, the DNA is TGCGCCAGCAGCCCCGGGACAGGTAGCGGGTCCAAGCAGTTCTTC.

The rearrangement joins TRBV5-1 to TRBJ2-1, with D possibly being TRBD2 (6 bases). V lost 0 bases, J lost 0 bases, and 7 bases lay in between. Germline V gene sequence: CDR1 SGHRS, CDR2 YFSETQ. The CDR3 covers 15 residues. This CDR3 is CASSLGGDSYNEQFF. Here the CDR3 DNA reads TGCGCCAGCAGCTTGGGGGGGGACTCCTACAATGAGCAGTTCTTC.

This clone was observed once. CDR3 nucleotide sequence: TGTGCCATCAGTGAGTCGGGGTGGAGATCGGAGCAGTTCTTC. Encoded protein: CAISESGWRSEQFF. This chain connects TRBV10-3 to TRBJ2-1; no clear D gene. Germline V lookup: CDR1 ENHRY, CDR2 SYGVKD. Trimming cost V 0 bases and J 10 bases, with 13 bases left between them. The CDR3 is 14 residues long.

The table lists this clone with a count of one. The gene calls are TRBV5-4 and TRBJ2-1; a possible D gene is TRBD1 (7 bases). This CDR3 has 15 amino acids. The germline gives CDR1 SGHNT, CDR2 YYREEE (reference sequence). The V end lost 0 bases, the J end lost 8 bases, and 15 bases lay between the germline ends. CDR3 region: CASSLAGGRGDEQFF. The CDR3 DNA reads TGTGCCAGCAGCTTGGCAGGGGGGAGAGGGGATGAGCAGTTCTTC. Supplemented by reference TRBV5-4 and TRBJ2-1, the full variable domain reads ETGVTQSPTHLIKTRGQQVTLRCSSQSGHNTVSWYQQALGQGPQFIFQYYREEENGRGNFPPRFSGLQFPNYSSELNVNALELDDSALYLCASSLAGGRGDEQFFGPGTRLTVL.

A word on this clone: The same CDR3 is also encoded by other DNA sequences in this sample. This chain links TRBV18 with TRBJ1-5, with no clear D. The ends were cut back, 5 bases at V and 4 bases at J, with 12 bases in the middle. Germline loops: CDR1 KGHSH, CDR2 LQKENI. The CDR3 has 14 residues. CDR3 residues: CASSGPGRNQPQHF. The CDR3 coding sequence is TGTGCCAGCTCAGGCCCGGGGAGGAATCAGCCCCAGCATTTT.

The chain recombines TRBV15 with TRBJ1-2; D uncertain. CDR1 LNHNV and CDR2 YYDKDF come from the germline V gene (reference sequence). Deletions cut 3 bases from V and 7 bases from J, with 15 bases between. The CDR3 length is 14 residues. The CDR3: CATSSPTFVPGYTF. In DNA, the CDR3 is TGTGCCACCAGCAGTCCCACTTTCGTCCCTGGCTACACCTTC.

This chain uses TRBV19 with TRBJ1-5; D may be TRBD1 (5 bases). Trimming took off 7 bases at V and 5 bases at J, with 12 bases between the two ends. Per the germline V gene, CDR1 is LNHDA and CDR2 is SQIVND (reference sequence). The CDR3 loop spans 13 amino acids. This CDR3 reads CASTLTAYQPQHF. The DNA of the CDR3 is TGTGCCAGTACCCTGACAGCTTATCAGCCCCAGCATTTT.

This rearrangement joins TRBV5-1 to TRBJ2-1; possibly TRBD2 for D (5 bases). The germline gives CDR1 SGHRS, CDR2 YFSETQ. The CDR3 loop spans 15 amino acids. V was clipped by 5 bases and J by 4 bases, with 16 bases between them. This CDR3 reads CASRVQRDGYNEQFF. The CDR3 region has the DNA TGCGCCAGCAGAGTACAACGGGATGGTTACAATGAGCAGTTCTTC. The whole variable domain, remainder taken from reference TRBV5-1 and TRBJ2-1, is KAGVTQTPRYLIKTRGQQVTLSCSPISGHRSVSWYQQTPGQGLQFLFEYFSETQRNKGNFPGRFSGRQFSNSRSEMNVSTLELGDSALYLCASRVQRDGYNEQFFGPGTRLTVL.

The chain couples TRBV7-3 to TRBJ2-7; a weak D match, TRBD2 (6 bases). V lost 5 bases and J 7 bases, leaving 15 bases between the germline ends. Germline V gene data show CDR1 as SGHTA and CDR2 as FQGTGA. This CDR3 region has 13 residues. CDR3: CASSRDGGREQYF. CDR3 DNA sequence: TGTGCCAGCAGCCGAGATGGAGGGAGGGAGCAGTACTTC.

The V gene is TRBV11-3, the J gene TRBJ2-1; D might be TRBD2 (6 bases). Germline lookup yields CDR1 SGHNT and CDR2 YENEEA. The CDR3 length is 15 residues. The germline V and J ends were trimmed by 5 bases and 6 bases, with 17 bases remaining between them. Here the CDR3 reads CASSHRVSGTNEQFF. In nucleotides, the CDR3 is TGTGCCAGCAGCCACCGGGTTAGCGGAACCAATGAGCAGTTCTTC. The whole variable domain, filled in from reference TRBV11-3 and TRBJ2-1, reads EAGVVQSPRYKIIEKKQPVAFWCNPISGHNTLYWYLQNLGQGPELLIRYENEEAVDDSQLPKDRFSAERLKGVDSTLKIQPAELGDSAVYLCASSHRVSGTNEQFFGPGTRLTVL.

V gene TRBV10-3 combines with J gene TRBJ2-7; D is unresolved. V dropped 4 bases and J dropped 1 base, with 11 bases sitting between them. This CDR3 is built from 14 residues. Germline V CDR1 and CDR2: ENHRY, SYGVKD. This CDR3 is CAISASPQSYEQYF. DNA for the CDR3: TGTGCCATCAGTGCCAGCCCGCAGTCCTACGAGCAGTACTTC.

The chain links TRBV23-1 to TRBJ2-5; D may correspond to TRBD1 or TRBD2 (5 bases each). TRBV23-1 is annotated as an ORF whose role is uncertain. Trimming pared 0 bases from V and 1 base from J, leaving 9 bases between. There are 15 residues in the CDR3. The CDR3 sequence: CASSQSWGTQETQYF. Written as DNA, the CDR3 is TGCGCCAGCAGTCAATCGTGGGGGACCCAAGAGACCCAGTACTTC.

The chain combines TRBV19 with TRBJ2-3; D remains unclear. This CDR3 region has 14 residues. V shed 4 bases and J shed 0 bases, with 8 bases lying between them. Germline CDR1 LNHDA, CDR2 SQIVND (reference sequence). The CDR3 loop reads CASSTGRSTDTQYF. In DNA form, the CDR3 reads TGTGCCAGTAGTACCGGACGAAGCACAGATACGCAGTATTTT.

The chain uses TRBV7-6 and TRBJ1-1; D not resolved. Germline values: CDR1 SGHVS, CDR2 FNYEAQ. The CDR3 extends over 13 amino acids. Trimming pared 1 base from V and 5 bases from J, leaving 8 bases between. The CDR3 sequence is CASSLVAGTEAFF. CDR3 sequence (DNA): TGTGCCAGCAGCTTAGTAGCGGGGACTGAAGCTTTCTTT.

The genes are TRBV6-6 and TRBJ1-4; no definite D call. V dropped 6 bases and J dropped 0 bases, with 11 bases sitting between them. There are 15 residues in the CDR3. The V gene's germline CDR1 is MNHNY and CDR2 SVGAGI (reference sequence). The CDR3 loop is CASRSDQATNEKLFF. CDR3 coding DNA: TGTGCCAGCAGGTCGGACCAAGCAACTAATGAAAAACTGTTTTTT.

The chain carries TRBV10-3 and TRBJ1-2; D remains unclear. Trimming cost V 3 bases and J 7 bases, with 12 bases left between them. Germline values: CDR1 ENHRY, CDR2 SYGVKD. The CDR3 consists of 13 residues. CDR3 sequence reads: CAISESDGRGYTF. In nucleotides, the CDR3 is TGTGCCATCAGTGAATCCGACGGGCGTGGCTACACCTTC.

The CDR3 DNA follows: TGTGCCAGCAGTTACAACAGGGGTTCTAGCACTGAAGCTTTCTTT. This gives the protein CASSYNRGSSTEAFF. The chain uses TRBV6-5 and TRBJ1-1, with TRBD1 matching over 7 bases. CDR1 MNHEY and CDR2 SVGAGI come from the germline V gene. The CDR3 is made up of 15 amino acids. Trimming removed 2 bases from V and 4 bases from J; junction bases left unmatched: 7.

This chain's CDR3 is CASSLASGRALEQFF. The CDR3 region has the DNA TGTGCCAGCAGCTTAGCGAGCGGGAGGGCCCTTGAGCAGTTCTTC. V is TRBV7-9 and J is TRBJ2-1; 10 nucleotides line up with TRBD2. V shed 0 bases and J 9 bases; nucleotides not matched to a gene: 5. CDR1 and CDR2 from the germline V gene are SEHNR and FQNEAQ (reference sequence). This CDR3 is built from 15 residues. The full variable domain, in which reference TRBV7-9 and TRBJ2-1 provide the parts outside the CDR3, is DTGVSQNPRHKITKRGQNVTFRCDPISEHNRLYWYRQTLGQGPEFLTYFQNEAQLEKSRLLSDRFSAERPKGSFSTLEIQRTEQGDSAMYLCASSLASGRALEQFFGPGTRLTVL.

The chain recombines TRBV6-6 with TRBJ2-5; D uncertain. From germline, CDR1 is MNHNY and CDR2 SVGAGI (reference sequence). The CDR3 consists of 15 residues. With 0 bases removed from V and 4 bases from J, the gap between germline ends came to 12 bases. The CDR3 region is CASSYSRAGRETQYF. As DNA, the CDR3 is TGTGCCAGCAGTTACTCGAGAGCTGGGCGAGAGACCCAGTACTTC.

The CDR3 region is CAWSVQEGQPQHF. The CDR3 DNA reads TGTGCCTGGAGTGTACAGGAGGGGCAGCCCCAGCATTTT. This chain connects TRBV30 to TRBJ1-5; weak D call: TRBD1 (5 bases). CDR1 GTSNPN and CDR2 SVGIG come from the germline V gene (reference sequence). There are 13 residues in the CDR3. V lost 0 bases and J lost 7, with 10 bases in between.

V gene TRBV5-1 combines with J gene TRBJ1-2; TRBD1 might be the D (6 bases). CDR1 and CDR2 (germline): SGHRS, YFSETQ. The CDR3 sequence is 16 residues long. V lost 0 bases and J 4 bases, leaving 16 bases between the germline ends. For the CDR3, the DNA is TGCGCCAGCAGCTTGGGAGACAGGCTCTCCCTCTATGGCTACACCTTC. Protein product: CASSLGDRLSLYGYTF.

V and J are TRBV25-1 and TRBJ2-1, with 7 positions matching TRBD1. Unmatched junction bases numbered 12, after V lost 8 bases and J lost 5 bases. Germline values: CDR1 MGHDK, CDR2 SYGVNS. This CDR3 has 15 residues. CDR3 residues: CASLSSGQYNNEQFF. In nucleotides, the CDR3 is TGTGCCAGCCTGTCTTCGGGACAGTACAACAATGAGCAGTTCTTC.

The DNA for the CDR3 is TGTGCCAGCAGCGTTACATACACTGAAGCTTTCTTT. Its translation: CASSVTYTEAFF. The chain is built from TRBV7-9 and TRBJ1-1; D unresolved. The V gene lost 5 bases and the J gene lost 3 bases, with 7 bases spanning the gap. CDR1 is SEHNR, CDR2 FQNEAQ, per germline (reference sequence). This CDR3 is 12 amino acids long.

The chain carries TRBV14 and TRBJ2-5; a possible D gene is TRBD2 (6 bases). This CDR3 contains 11 residues. Germline V gene lookup returns CDR1 SGHDN and CDR2 FVKESK. The V end lost 3 bases, the J end lost 7 bases, and 6 bases lay between the germline ends. The CDR3 spells CASSQGGTQYF. The CDR3 DNA is TGTGCCAGCAGCCAGGGGGGGACCCAGTACTTC.

The chain carries TRBV18 and TRBJ1-2; D perhaps matches TRBD1 (5 bases). V gave up 3 bases and J gave up 7 bases, with 21 bases separating them. Per the germline V gene, CDR1 is KGHSH and CDR2 is LQKENI. This CDR3 region has 16 residues. CDR3 nucleotide sequence: TGTGCCAGCTCACCGGAAGCAGAGGGGAGCTGGGCTGGCTACACCTTC. The encoded protein is CASSPEAEGSWAGYTF.

The chain recombines TRBV27 with TRBJ2-5; D is perhaps TRBD2 (6 bases). CDR1 and CDR2 from the germline V gene are MNHEY and SMNVEV (reference sequence). The CDR3 contains 13 residues. V lost 2 bases to trimming and J lost 4 bases, with 8 bases between them. CDR3 protein: CASSLRGGETQYF. The CDR3 nucleotides read TGTGCCAGCAGTTTAAGGGGAGGAGAGACCCAGTACTTC.

The chain is built from TRBV7-3 and TRBJ2-5; 8 bases match TRBD2. V lost 4 bases and J lost 5; bases outside the gene matches: 6. The CDR3 is made up of 14 amino acids. Germline assignment: CDR1 SGHTA and CDR2 FQGTGA. The CDR3 DNA sequence: TGTGCCAGCAGCTCCGGGACTAGGGCGGAGACCCAGTACTTC. Translation gives CASSSGTRAETQYF.